These 17 T cell receptor beta chains share one sample of origin, sequenced in a study of post-analysis software for immune sequencing data. Sequencing libraries made from TCR beta cDNA carried unique molecular identifiers. TCRdb reprocessed the PCR reads via MiXCR and lists one record per CDR3 protein. The table shows around 500,000 distinct CDR3 sequences, with around a third occurring only once. Their recognized antigens are unknown. Broader study findings: Controls showed lower frequencies than patients for five TRBV segments, and TRBV5-6, TRBV5-1 and TRBV20-1 were among these.

Sequenced: blood. Receptors originate from a girl aged 2 to 17 with multiple sclerosis.

J is TRBJ2-7 and V is TRBV20-1; the match to TRBD2 covers 16 bases. Trimming took 0 bases from V and 7 from J; bases not matched to a gene: 6. The CDR3 extends over 16 amino acids. From germline, CDR1 is DFQATT and CDR2 SNEGSKA (reference sequence). CDR3 protein: CSARDMGLAGGWEQYF. In nucleotides, the CDR3 is TGCAGTGCTAGAGATATGGGACTAGCGGGAGGGTGGGAGCAGTACTTC.

This clonotype was picked up a small number of times. CDR3 sequence: CASSFDRVDEQYF. CDR3 nucleotides: TGTGCCAGCAGCTTTGACAGGGTCGACGAGCAGTACTTC. V and J are TRBV5-5 and TRBJ2-5; the match to TRBD1 covers 7 bases. The J call may be wrong; the DNA end is better matched by TRBJ2-7. The CDR3 has 13 amino acids. Germline V lookup: CDR1 SGHKS, CDR2 YYEKEE (reference sequence).

V and J are TRBV12-3 or TRBV12-4 and TRBJ1-2; no firm D call. V gave up 3 bases and J gave up 8 bases, with 10 bases separating them. The CDR3 consists of 12 residues. CDR3 loop: CASSFTATGYTF. The CDR3, as DNA: TGTGCCAGCAGTTTTACGGCAACAGGCTACACCTTC.

J is TRBJ2-7 and V is TRBV13; TRBD1 might be the D (6 bases). The end of the DNA fits TRBJ2-5 better, so the J call may be wrong. The CDR3 is 15 residues long. Germline CDR1 and CDR2: PRHDT and FYEKMQ (reference sequence). In DNA form, the CDR3 reads TGTGCCAGCAGCTTAGGTCCAGGGGCGAGGGAGACCCAGTACTTC. Translation: CASSLGPGARETQYF.

The genes are TRBV7-9 and TRBJ1-1, with TRBD1 matching 11 bases. The length of the CDR3 is 18 residues. Per the germline V gene, CDR1 is SEHNR and CDR2 is FQNEAQ (reference sequence). Trimming cost V 4 bases and J 1 base; bases outside gene matches: 11. The CDR3 region has the DNA TGTGCCAGCAGCTGGATCCACGGGACAGGGGGGGAGAACACTGAAGCTTTCTTT. The encoded protein is CASSWIHGTGGENTEAFF.

A few counts support this clonotype. J is TRBJ2-5 and V is TRBV20-1; 8 bases map to TRBD2. V was clipped by 5 bases and J by 1 base; unmatched bases: 9. The CDR3 is 15 amino acids. The germline CDR1 and CDR2 sequences are DFQATT and SNEGSKA (reference sequence). The CDR3 reads CSAYGAGDPQETQYF. The CDR3 DNA is TGCAGTGCTTATGGAGCGGGGGACCCCCAAGAGACCCAGTACTTC.

This clonotype came up once. One end of the junction varies from germline; a read error may be responsible. The V call is TRBV3-1, the J call TRBJ2-1; 7 nucleotides align to TRBD2. The CDR3 has 14 amino acids. Germline values: CDR1 LGHDT, CDR2 YNNKEL (reference sequence). The CDR3 protein is CACSLRTRSNEQFF. The CDR3 DNA is TGTGCCTGCAGCCTCCGGACTAGGTCCAATGAGCAGTTCTTC.

This clonotype was counted only a few times. This chain connects TRBV12-3 or TRBV12-4 to TRBJ2-7; D call uncertain. V lost 6 bases to trimming and J lost 3 bases, with 9 bases between them. The CDR3 totals 12 residues. The CDR3 nucleotides read TGTGCCAGCAGCCTAACTTACTACGAGCAGTACTTC. Amino acid sequence: CASSLTYYEQYF.

The gene calls are TRBV7-7 and TRBJ2-1; 7 bases fit TRBD2. V lost 1 base to trimming and J lost 0 bases; unmatched junction nucleotides: 12. Germline V gene sequence: CDR1 SSHAT, CDR2 FNYEAQ (reference sequence). This CDR3 contains 19 residues. The CDR3 spells CASSLEPPRGTYSYNEQFF. CDR3 coding DNA: TGTGCCAGCAGCTTAGAACCGCCGCGGGGGACTTACTCCTACAATGAGCAGTTCTTC.

The CDR3 sequence: CASSPDGRNTIYF. CDR3 sequence (DNA): TGTGCCAGCAGCCCGGACGGTAGAAACACCATATATTTT. The chain carries TRBV25-1 and TRBJ1-3; D is unresolved. Germline values: CDR1 MGHDK, CDR2 SYGVNS. Between the trimmed V and J ends, which lost 6 bases and 5 bases, there was a span of 11 bases. The CDR3 spans 13 residues.

This clonotype showed up just a few times. The chain combines TRBV4-1 with TRBJ2-3; D gene ambiguous. CDR1 MGHRA and CDR2 YSYEKL come from the germline V gene. Trimming removed 0 bases at V and 6 bases at J, with 19 bases between. The CDR3 sequence is 17 residues long. CDR3 DNA: TGCGCCAGCAGCCAAGAAGCCAACCCCGCCCGGCGCGATACGCAGTATTTT. It codes for CASSQEANPARRDTQYF.

V is TRBV7-9 and J is TRBJ2-5, with unresolved D. CDR1 is SEHNR, CDR2 FQNEAQ, per germline (reference sequence). This CDR3 is 14 amino acids long. V lost 1 base and J 0 bases, leaving 6 bases between the germline ends. The CDR3 region is CASSLDLYQETQYF. In DNA form, the CDR3 reads TGTGCCAGCAGCTTAGATCTGTACCAAGAGACCCAGTACTTC. The full variable domain, rest sourced from reference TRBV7-9 and TRBJ2-5, is DTGVSQNPRHKITKRGQNVTFRCDPISEHNRLYWYRQTLGQGPEFLTYFQNEAQLEKSRLLSDRFSAERPKGSFSTLEIQRTEQGDSAMYLCASSLDLYQETQYFGPGTRLLVL.

This chain connects TRBV7-3 to TRBJ2-6; D not certain. This CDR3 contains 15 residues. V lost 4 bases to trimming and J lost 1 base, with 8 bases between them. Germline assignment: CDR1 SGHTA and CDR2 FQGTGA. CDR3 loop: CASSSDPSGANVLTF. CDR3 nucleotide sequence: TGTGCCAGCAGCTCGGACCCTTCTGGGGCCAACGTCCTGACTTTC.

The chain is built from TRBV28 and TRBJ2-1; D perhaps matches TRBD1 (5 bases). Per germline, CDR1 MDHEN and CDR2 SYDVKM. Trimming cost V 1 base and J 3 bases, with 10 bases left between them. The CDR3 loop spans 15 amino acids. The CDR3 is CASSLSGNLYNEQFF. CDR3 DNA sequence: TGTGCCAGCAGTTTATCAGGGAATCTCTACAATGAGCAGTTCTTC. The full variable domain, its missing parts supplied by reference TRBV28 and TRBJ2-1, is DVKVTQSSRYLVKRTGEKVFLECVQDMDHENMFWYRQDPGLGLRLIYFSYDVKMKEKGDIPEGYSVSREKKERFSLILESASTNQTSMYLCASSLSGNLYNEQFFGPGTRLTVL.

The chain couples TRBV20-1 to TRBJ2-1; tentatively, D is TRBD1 or TRBD2 (5 bases each). The CDR3 length is 14 residues. V was clipped by 3 bases and J by 13 bases, with 22 bases between them. CDR1 is DFQATT and CDR2 is SNEGSKA in the germline V gene (reference sequence). The CDR3 nucleotides are TGCAGTGCTAGTCCTCTCGGGGAACAAGGGACCCAGTTCTTC. Protein sequence: CSASPLGEQGTQFF.

This clonotype has a handful of counts. The genes are TRBV10-3 and TRBJ2-1, with 14 positions matching TRBD2. The CDR3 sequence is 19 residues long. The V gene's germline CDR1 is ENHRY and CDR2 SYGVKD. V gave up 2 bases and J gave up 8 bases; unmatched junction bases: 14. The CDR3 DNA reads as TGTGCCATCAGTGAGGCGACTAGCGGGGGGGCCTCACGCGTGCATGAGCAGTTCTTC. Translating it yields CAISEATSGGASRVHEQFF.

This clonotype was observed a few times. V is TRBV11-2 and J is TRBJ1-4; D unresolved. Germline assignment: CDR1 SGHAT and CDR2 FQNNGV. The CDR3 sequence is 16 residues long. V was clipped by 4 bases and J by 8 bases, with 20 bases between them. CDR3 sequence (DNA): TGTGCCAGCAGCTCCCTGGTGGGCAGGTTTGCAGAAAAACTGTTTTTT. Translation gives CASSSLVGRFAEKLFF.